This T cell receptor beta chain is from a study of Graves' ophthalmopathy and Graves' hyperthyroidism. The V gene's germline CDR1 is MDHEN and CDR2 SYDVKM. Trimming removed 3 bases at V and 7 bases at J, with 16 bases between. This CDR3 has 14 amino acids. Amplifying from RNA transcripts, the study obtained TCR beta CDR3 regions. First-round RT-PCR relied on HTBI primers, and a second-round multiplex PCR came next. MiXCR, applied by TCRdb to the multiplex PCR reads, yields one record per CDR3 protein. Here the sample spans about 390,000 distinct CDR3 sequences, 17% being singletons. Excluded: other autoimmune disease, uncontrolled infection, pregnancy or lactation. It was from under 13 ml of fresh peripheral blood that the PBMCs came. Study-wide results and caveats: Ophthalmopathy could be told apart from stable hyperthyroidism by a 13-signature model (around 85% sensitivity, around 81% specificity). The model achieved 70.59% sensitivity and about 76% specificity for ophthalmopathy progression.

This clonotype showed up many times. What it recognizes is unknown. Sequencing was carried out using peripheral blood. The sequence was collected from an adult woman with stable Graves' hyperthyroidism. The gene calls are TRBV28 and TRBJ2-7; D is unclear. The CDR3: CASSLLGEVLEQYF. Here the CDR3 DNA reads TGTGCCAGCAGTTTGCTGGGTGAGGTGCTAGAGCAGTACTTC.